Sequencing of this T cell receptor beta chain was carried out in a study of OX40 agonist ivuxolimab in advanced cancers. Looking at the study overall: The dose-escalation cohort had hepatocellular carcinoma, melanoma, renal cell or head and neck cancer.

Germline lookup yields CDR1 SGHDT and CDR2 YYEEEE. CDR3 length equals 14 residues. V was cut by 3 bases and J by 6 bases, with 16 bases left in between. General observations from the study: Both CD4+ and CD8+ T cell populations in blood had undergone clonal expansion by week 6 at 0.1 to 3.0 mg/kg.

A note on this clone: Antigen unknown.

Sequencing was performed with immunoSEQ multiplex PCR; in TCRdb, only in-frame clones are kept and a portion is missing. Among roughly 40,000 clones listed, approximately 90% were seen once. The chain has TRBV5-6 and TRBJ2-7; the D gene is possibly TRBD1 (6 bases). Sample: CD4+ or CD8+ T cells sorted from blood, taken in a trial of the OX40 agonist ivuxolimab. The receptor was derived from an adult with an advanced solid tumor such as melanoma, head and neck, liver or kidney cancer. This CDR3 reads CASSWATGSLEQYF. In DNA, the CDR3 is TGTGCCAGCAGCTGGGCCACAGGGTCCCTCGAGCAGTACTTC.